The 3 T cell receptor beta chains below all came from one sample that was sequenced in a study of blood T cells in healthy people across ages. The second PCR ran roughly 7 to 12 cycles with a sample-barcoded 5' primer and J-beta primers. TCRdb independently ran MiXCR on the 5' RACE reads; one entry per CDR3 protein. Among about 770,000 distinct CDR3 sequences, under 45% were seen once, and the ten largest hold under 20%. Sequenced sample: blood. These receptors all come from a man aged 55-75 years in good health.

This clonotype turned up a few times. One end of the junction varies from germline; a read error may be responsible. The rearrangement joins TRBV20-1 to TRBJ2-3, with no clear D. Germline CDR1 DFQATT, CDR2 SNEGSKA (reference sequence). The CDR3 covers 14 residues. CDR3 DNA sequence: TGCAGTGCCAGAGATAGGACGTTGGCAGATACGCAGTATTTT. Translating it yields CSARDRTLADTQYF.

The V and J genes are TRBV5-1 and TRBJ2-3; 7 bases are a match to TRBD1. Trimming cost V 4 bases and J 2 bases; bases outside gene matches: 7. Germline loops: CDR1 SGHRS, CDR2 YFSETQ. This CDR3 is 15 amino acids long. The CDR3 region is CASSRGQRPTDTQYF. Here the CDR3 DNA reads TGCGCCAGCAGCCGGGGACAGCGTCCCACAGATACGCAGTATTTT.

The rearrangement joins TRBV20-1 to TRBJ1-2; no clear D gene. The germline V gene encodes CDR1 DFQATT and CDR2 SNEGSKA (reference sequence). Trimming cost V 5 bases and J 6 bases, with 10 bases left between them. This CDR3 contains 11 residues. CDR3 in amino acids: CSAPQTNGYTF. The CDR3 DNA is TGCAGTGCTCCACAGACCAATGGCTACACCTTC.